This T cell receptor (beta chain) was captured by sequencing in a study of OX40 agonist ivuxolimab in advanced cancers. Concerning the study at large: Ivuxolimab was an agonistic, fully human IgG2 monoclonal antibody directed against OX40 (CD134), a costimulatory receptor. Intravenous ivuxolimab was administered to patients every 2 weeks at six dose levels: 0.01, 0.1, 0.3, 1.5, 3 and 10 mg/kg. Of the roughly 51 patients in dose escalation, about 20 had hepatocellular carcinoma, about 15 had melanoma, 9 had renal cell carcinoma and 9 had head and neck cancer. In the dose-escalation cohort, around four fifths of patients were male, and the mean age was around 60 years, with a range of 23 to 79. Patients were allowed to have had prior anti-PD-1, anti-PD-L1 or anti-CTLA-4 therapy, and approximately 41% of the dose-escalation patients had previously received checkpoint inhibitors. Partial responses were achieved by three dose-escalation patients, of whom one had hepatocellular carcinoma and two had cutaneous melanoma. The purpose of peripheral TCRbeta sequencing was to test whether ivuxolimab changed TCR sequence diversity and led to clonal T-cell expansion. The paper describes the monotherapy dose-escalation part (N = 52 patients) of the phase I trial of ivuxolimab. What the work shows at the level of the full study, not this receptor alone: On average, CD8+ T cells showed more expanded clones than CD4+ T cells after ivuxolimab. The antigen specificity of the peripheral T cells that underwent clonal expansion was not determined. In partial responders in the 0.1-3.0 mg/kg groups, normalized peripheral clonal expansion was found to be among the lowest, especially among CD8+ T cells. At doses from 0.1 to 3.0 mg/kg, clonal expansion was seen in both CD4+ and CD8+ blood T cells between baseline and week 6. Low levels of normalized T-cell clonal expansion were also shown by some nonresponding patients.

This clone is deemed medium-sized (0.01 to 0.1%). There is no known antigen for this receptor. Per-base quality was not reported, and no clone a single base away is much larger than it. Patients with autoimmune disease history or receiving systemic immunosuppression were excluded from the trial. Peripheral blood for TCR sequencing was collected from all dose cohorts at baseline, on cycle 4 day 1, and on cycle 7 day 1. Samples were obtained from an open-label, multicenter, first-in-human phase I dose-escalation trial of ivuxolimab. Adults with locally advanced or metastatic head and neck squamous cell, hepatocellular, melanoma or renal cell carcinoma were enrolled in the trial. CD4+ and CD8+ T cells were sorted separately from peripheral blood before TCR sequencing. From cysteine to phenylalanine, the CDR3 is 13 amino acids long. The DNA shown is the 39-base CDR3, in frame from base 1. The V end loses 5 bases and the J end loses 10 bases, and a stretch of 17 bases separates them. Reading the germline V gene (reference sequence) gives CDR1 SEHNR and CDR2 FQNEAQ.

Genomic DNA was isolated from the sorted cells so that the TCRbeta CDR3 region could be sequenced. TCRbeta CDR3 regions were sequenced using the immunoSEQ Assay. The source is immuneACCESS, and TCRdb retained only in-frame sequences with V and J called. Part of the clones is not carried over; for the studies checked, unresolved V genes explain less than half of this, and the remainder is unexplained. The sample data list under 50,000 clones, and about 90% of these were observed just once. The ten largest clones capture under 15% of the sample. The source is an adult with an advanced solid tumor such as melanoma, head and neck, liver or kidney cancer. The V and J genes are TRBV7-9 and TRBJ1-1; the best D guess is TRBD1, with 6 bases matching. Sequenced here: CD4+ or CD8+ T cells sorted from blood, sampled in a trial of the OX40 agonist ivuxolimab. The nucleotides read TGTGCCAGCAGCCAGGGGACTACTTTGGCAGCTTTCTTT. Translation gives CASSQGTTLAAFF. This CDR3, with the reference TRBV7-9 and TRBJ1-1 proteins standing in past its ends, gives the full variable domain DTGVSQNPRHKITKRGQNVTFRCDPISEHNRLYWYRQTLGQGPEFLTYFQNEAQLEKSRLLSDRFSAERPKGSFSTLEIQRTEQGDSAMYLCASSQGTTLAAFFGQGTRLTVV.